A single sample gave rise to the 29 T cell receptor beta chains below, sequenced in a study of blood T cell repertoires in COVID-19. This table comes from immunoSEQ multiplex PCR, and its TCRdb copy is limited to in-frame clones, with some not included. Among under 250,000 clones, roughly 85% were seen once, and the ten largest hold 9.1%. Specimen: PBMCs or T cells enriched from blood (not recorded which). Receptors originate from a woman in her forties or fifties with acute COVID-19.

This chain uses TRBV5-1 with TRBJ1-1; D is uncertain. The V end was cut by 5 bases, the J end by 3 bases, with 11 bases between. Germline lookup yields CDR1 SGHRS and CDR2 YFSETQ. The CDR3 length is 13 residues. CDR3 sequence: CASSFDGDTEAFF. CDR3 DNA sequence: TGCGCCAGCAGTTTTGACGGGGACACTGAAGCTTTCTTT.

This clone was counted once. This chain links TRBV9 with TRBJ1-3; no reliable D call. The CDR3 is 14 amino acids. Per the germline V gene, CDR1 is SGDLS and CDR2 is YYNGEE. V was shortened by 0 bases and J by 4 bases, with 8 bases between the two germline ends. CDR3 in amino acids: CASSVEASGNTIYF. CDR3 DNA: TGTGCCAGCAGCGTAGAAGCCTCGGGAAACACCATATATTTT.

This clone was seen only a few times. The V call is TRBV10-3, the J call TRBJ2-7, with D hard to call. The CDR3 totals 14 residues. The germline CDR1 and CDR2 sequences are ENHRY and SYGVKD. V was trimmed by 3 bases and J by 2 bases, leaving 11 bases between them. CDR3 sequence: CAISDRALTYEQYF. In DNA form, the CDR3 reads TGTGCCATCAGTGACCGCGCCCTTACCTACGAGCAGTACTTC.

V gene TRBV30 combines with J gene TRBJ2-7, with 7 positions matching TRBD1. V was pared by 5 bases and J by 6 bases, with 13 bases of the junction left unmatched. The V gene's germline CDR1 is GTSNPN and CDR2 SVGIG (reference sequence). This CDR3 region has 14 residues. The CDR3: CAWLEVRGFGEQYF. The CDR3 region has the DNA TGTGCCTGGCTAGAAGTCAGGGGGTTTGGCGAGCAGTACTTC. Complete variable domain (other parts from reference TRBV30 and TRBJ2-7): SQTIHQWPATLVQPVGSPLSLECTVEGTSNPNLYWYRQAAGRGLQLLFYSVGIGQISSEVPQNLSASRPQDRQFILSSKKLLLSDSGFYLCAWLEVRGFGEQYFGPGTRLTVT.

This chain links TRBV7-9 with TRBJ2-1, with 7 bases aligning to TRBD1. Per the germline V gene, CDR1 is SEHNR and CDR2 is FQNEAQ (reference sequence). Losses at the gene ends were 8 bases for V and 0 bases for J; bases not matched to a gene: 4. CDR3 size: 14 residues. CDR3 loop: CASGDRASYNEQFF. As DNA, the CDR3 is TGTGCCAGCGGCGACAGGGCCTCCTACAATGAGCAGTTCTTC.

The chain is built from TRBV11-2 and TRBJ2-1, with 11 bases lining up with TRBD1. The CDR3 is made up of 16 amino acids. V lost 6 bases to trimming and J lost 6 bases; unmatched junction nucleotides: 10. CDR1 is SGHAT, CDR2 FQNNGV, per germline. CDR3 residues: CASRPTGTGGGNEQFF. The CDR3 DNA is TGTGCCAGCAGACCTACCGGGACAGGGGGAGGCAATGAGCAGTTCTTC.

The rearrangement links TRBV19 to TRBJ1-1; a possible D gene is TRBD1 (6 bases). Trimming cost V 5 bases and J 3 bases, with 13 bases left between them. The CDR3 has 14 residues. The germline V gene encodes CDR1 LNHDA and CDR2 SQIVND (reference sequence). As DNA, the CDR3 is TGTGCCAGTAGTCCCAGGGGAGCTGACACTGAAGCTTTCTTT. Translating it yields CASSPRGADTEAFF. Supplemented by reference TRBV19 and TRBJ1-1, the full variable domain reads DGGITQSPKYLFRKEGQNVTLSCEQNLNHDAMYWYRQDPGQGLRLIYYSQIVNDFQKGDIAEGYSVSREKKESFPLTVTSAQKNPTAFYLCASSPRGADTEAFFGQGTRLTVV.

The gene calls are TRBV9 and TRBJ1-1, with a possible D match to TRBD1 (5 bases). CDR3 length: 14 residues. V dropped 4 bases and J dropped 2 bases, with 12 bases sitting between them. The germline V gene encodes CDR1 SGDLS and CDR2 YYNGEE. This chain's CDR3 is CASSPLTDNTEAFF. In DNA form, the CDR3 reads TGTGCCAGCAGCCCGCTGACAGACAACACTGAAGCTTTCTTT.

The CDR3 DNA reads as TGTGCCAGCAGCTCCAGGACAGGAACCGCTGATGGCTACACCTTC. Protein sequence: CASSSRTGTADGYTF. The chain employs TRBV7-2 and TRBJ1-2, with 7 bases fitting TRBD1. The CDR3 runs 15 residues. The V segment lost 4 bases and the J segment 6 bases; nucleotides outside the gene matches: 11. Germline CDR1 is SGHTA and CDR2 is FQGNSA.

CDR3 in amino acids: CASSPRGRGISNTEAFF. In DNA, the CDR3 is TGCGCCAGCAGCCCCAGGGGGCGCGGCATATCGAACACTGAAGCTTTCTTT. V usage is TRBV5-1 and J usage is TRBJ1-1, with 8 positions matching TRBD1. Trimming cost V 4 bases and J 1 base; bases outside gene matches: 12. The V gene's germline CDR1 is SGHRS and CDR2 YFSETQ. The CDR3 runs 17 residues.

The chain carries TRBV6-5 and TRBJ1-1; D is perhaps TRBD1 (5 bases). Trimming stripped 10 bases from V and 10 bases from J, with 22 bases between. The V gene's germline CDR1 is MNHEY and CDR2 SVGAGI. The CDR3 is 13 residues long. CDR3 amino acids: CAISLQAGRVAFF. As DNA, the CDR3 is TGTGCCATTTCCCTACAGGCAGGGAGGGTAGCTTTCTTT.

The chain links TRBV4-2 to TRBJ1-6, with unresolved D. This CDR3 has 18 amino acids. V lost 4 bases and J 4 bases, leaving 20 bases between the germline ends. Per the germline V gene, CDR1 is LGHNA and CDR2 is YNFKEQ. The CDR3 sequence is CASSLTPQLGRYNSPLHF. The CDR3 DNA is TGTGCCAGCAGCCTCACTCCACAACTAGGCCGTTATAATTCACCCCTCCACTTT.

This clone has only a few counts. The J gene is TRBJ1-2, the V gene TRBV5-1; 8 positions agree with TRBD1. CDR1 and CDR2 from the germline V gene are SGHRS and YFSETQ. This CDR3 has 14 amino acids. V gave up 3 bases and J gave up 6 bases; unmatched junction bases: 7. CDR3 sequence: CASSSGQGVHGYTF. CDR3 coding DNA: TGCGCCAGCAGCTCCGGACAGGGCGTACATGGCTACACCTTC.

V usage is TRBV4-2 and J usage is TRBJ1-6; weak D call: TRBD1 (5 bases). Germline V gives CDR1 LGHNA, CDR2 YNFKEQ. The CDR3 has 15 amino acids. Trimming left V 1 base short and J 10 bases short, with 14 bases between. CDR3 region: CASSQVRGGRSPLHF. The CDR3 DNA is TGTGCCAGCAGCCAAGTTCGTGGGGGGAGGTCACCCCTCCACTTT.

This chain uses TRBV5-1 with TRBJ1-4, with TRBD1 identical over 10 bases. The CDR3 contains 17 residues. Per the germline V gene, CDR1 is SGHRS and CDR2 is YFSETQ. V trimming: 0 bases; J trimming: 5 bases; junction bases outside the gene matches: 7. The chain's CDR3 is CASSLGPGQGGNEKLFF. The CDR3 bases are TGCGCCAGCAGCTTGGGCCCCGGACAGGGGGGGAATGAAAAACTGTTTTTT.

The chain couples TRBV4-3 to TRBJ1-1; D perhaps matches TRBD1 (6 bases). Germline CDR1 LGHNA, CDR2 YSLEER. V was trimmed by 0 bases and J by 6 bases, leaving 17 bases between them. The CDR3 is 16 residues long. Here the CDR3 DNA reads TGCGCCAGCAGCCAAGACGTTGGGGGCTTTTTGGCTGAAGCTTTCTTT. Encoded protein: CASSQDVGGFLAEAFF.

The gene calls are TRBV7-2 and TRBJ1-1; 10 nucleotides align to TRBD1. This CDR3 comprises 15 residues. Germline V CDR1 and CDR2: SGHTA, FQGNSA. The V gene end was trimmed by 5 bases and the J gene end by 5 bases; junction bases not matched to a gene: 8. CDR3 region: CASSPRQGAGTEAFF. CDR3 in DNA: TGTGCCAGCAGCCCTCGACAGGGGGCAGGTACTGAAGCTTTCTTT.

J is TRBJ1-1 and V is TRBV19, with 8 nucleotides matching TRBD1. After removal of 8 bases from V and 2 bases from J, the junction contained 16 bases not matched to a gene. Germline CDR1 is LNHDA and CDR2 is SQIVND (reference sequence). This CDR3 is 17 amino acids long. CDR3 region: CASLHPKTGGGNTEAFF. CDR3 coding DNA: TGTGCCAGTTTGCATCCCAAAACAGGGGGAGGCAACACTGAAGCTTTCTTT. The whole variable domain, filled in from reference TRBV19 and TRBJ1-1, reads DGGITQSPKYLFRKEGQNVTLSCEQNLNHDAMYWYRQDPGQGLRLIYYSQIVNDFQKGDIAEGYSVSREKKESFPLTVTSAQKNPTAFYLCASLHPKTGGGNTEAFFGQGTRLTVV.

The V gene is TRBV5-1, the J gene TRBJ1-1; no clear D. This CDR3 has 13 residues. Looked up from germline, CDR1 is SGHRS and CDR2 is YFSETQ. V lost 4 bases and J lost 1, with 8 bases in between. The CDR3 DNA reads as TGCGCCAGCAGCCCGCGGGGGAACACTGAAGCTTTCTTT. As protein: CASSPRGNTEAFF.

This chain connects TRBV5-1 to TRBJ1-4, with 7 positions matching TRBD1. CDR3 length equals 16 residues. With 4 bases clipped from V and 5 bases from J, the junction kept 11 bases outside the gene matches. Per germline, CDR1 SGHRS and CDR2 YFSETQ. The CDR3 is CASSRDRPLSNEKLFF. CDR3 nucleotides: TGCGCCAGCAGCCGGGACAGACCCCTCTCAAATGAAAAACTGTTTTTT.

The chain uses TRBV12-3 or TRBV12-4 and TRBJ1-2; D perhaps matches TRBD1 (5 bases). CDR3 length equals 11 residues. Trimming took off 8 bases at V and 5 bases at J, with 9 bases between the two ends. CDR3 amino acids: CASGEGYGYTF. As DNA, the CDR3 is TGTGCCAGCGGGGAGGGGTATGGCTACACCTTC.

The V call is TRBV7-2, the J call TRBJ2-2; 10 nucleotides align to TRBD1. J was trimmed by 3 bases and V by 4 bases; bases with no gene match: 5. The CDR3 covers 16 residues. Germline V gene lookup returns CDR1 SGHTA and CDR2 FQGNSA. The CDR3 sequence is CASSSSTGGDTGELFF. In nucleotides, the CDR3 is TGTGCCAGCAGCTCCTCGACAGGGGGCGACACCGGGGAGCTGTTTTTT.

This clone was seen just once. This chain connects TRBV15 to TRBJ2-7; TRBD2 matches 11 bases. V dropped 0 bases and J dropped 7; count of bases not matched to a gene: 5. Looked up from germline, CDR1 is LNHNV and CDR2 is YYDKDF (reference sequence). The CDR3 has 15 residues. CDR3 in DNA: TGTGCCACCAGCAGAGATCGGGCTAGCGGGGGGGAGCAGTACTTC. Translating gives CATSRDRASGGEQYF. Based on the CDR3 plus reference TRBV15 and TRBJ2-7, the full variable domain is DAMVIQNPRYQVTQFGKPVTLSCSQTLNHNVMYWYQQKSSQAPKLLFHYYDKDFNNEADTPDNFQSRRPNTSFCFLDIRSPGLGDTAMYLCATSRDRASGGEQYFGPGTRLTVT.

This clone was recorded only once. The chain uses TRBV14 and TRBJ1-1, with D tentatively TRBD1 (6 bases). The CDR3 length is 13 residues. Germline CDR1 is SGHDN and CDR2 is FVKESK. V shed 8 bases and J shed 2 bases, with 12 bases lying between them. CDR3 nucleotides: TGTGCCAGCGCACTACAGGGAAACACTGAAGCTTTCTTT. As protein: CASALQGNTEAFF.

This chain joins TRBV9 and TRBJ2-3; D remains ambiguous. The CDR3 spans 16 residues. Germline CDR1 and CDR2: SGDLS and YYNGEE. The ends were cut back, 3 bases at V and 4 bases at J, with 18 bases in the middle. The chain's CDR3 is CASSADGDWQADTQYF. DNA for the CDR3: TGTGCCAGCAGCGCAGACGGCGACTGGCAAGCAGATACGCAGTATTTT. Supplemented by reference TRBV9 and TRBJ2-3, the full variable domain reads DSGVTQTPKHLITATGQRVTLRCSPRSGDLSVYWYQQSLDQGLQFLIQYYNGEERAKGNILERFSAQQFPDLHSELNLSSLELGDSALYFCASSADGDWQADTQYFGPGTRLTVL.

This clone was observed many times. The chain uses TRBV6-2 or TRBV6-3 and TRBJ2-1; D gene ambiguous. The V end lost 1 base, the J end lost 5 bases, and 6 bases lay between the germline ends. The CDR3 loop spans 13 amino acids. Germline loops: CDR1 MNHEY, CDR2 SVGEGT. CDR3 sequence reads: CASSYFSNNEQFF. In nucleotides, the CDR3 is TGTGCCAGCAGTTACTTCAGTAACAATGAGCAGTTCTTC.

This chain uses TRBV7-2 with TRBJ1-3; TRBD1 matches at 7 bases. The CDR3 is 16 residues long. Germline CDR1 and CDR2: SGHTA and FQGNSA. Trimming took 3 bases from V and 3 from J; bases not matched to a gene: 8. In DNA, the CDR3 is TGTGCCAGCAGCTTGAATCCAGGGGGAAATGGAAACACCATATATTTT. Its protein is CASSLNPGGNGNTIYF.

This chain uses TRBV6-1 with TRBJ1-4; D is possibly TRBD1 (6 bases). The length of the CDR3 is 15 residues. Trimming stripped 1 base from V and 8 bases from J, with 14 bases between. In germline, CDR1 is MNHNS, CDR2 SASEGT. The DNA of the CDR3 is TGTGCCAGCAGTGAAGAGAGTACAGGGTGGGAAAAACTGTTTTTT. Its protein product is CASSEESTGWEKLFF.

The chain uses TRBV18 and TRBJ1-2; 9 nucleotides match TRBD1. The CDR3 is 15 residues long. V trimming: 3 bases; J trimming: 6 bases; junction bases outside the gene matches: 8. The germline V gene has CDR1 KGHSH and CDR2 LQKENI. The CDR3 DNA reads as TGTGCCAGCTCACCGAACCGGGACAGGGCGGATGGCTACACCTTC. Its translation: CASSPNRDRADGYTF.